These 14 T cell receptor beta chains share one sample of origin, sequenced in a study of T cell responses to AZD1222 COVID-19 vaccine listed by TCRdb under 2021. The library was prepared using the immunoSEQ multiplex PCR assay. Drawn from immuneACCESS, this table holds only the in-frame rearrangements with V and J called that TCRdb kept. Clones are partly lost; checked studies trace under half to an unresolved V gene and leave the rest unexplained. The sample records roughly 140,000 clones, about 93% of which are singletons. Of the sample, roughly 2.8% is held by the ten largest clones. Taken with the paper, the label for time point translates to: baseline before first vaccination. The sample's treatment or condition label is to be understood as: meningococcal conjugate vaccine given as trial control. Sample: peripheral blood, taken on day 0 of MenACWY control vaccination. These receptors all stem from an adult in good health.

The chain carries TRBV27 and TRBJ1-6; the D is unclear. The CDR3 extends over 15 amino acids. Deletions cut 1 base from V and 7 bases from J, with 11 bases between. Germline values: CDR1 MNHEY, CDR2 SMNVEV (reference sequence). The CDR3 DNA follows: TGTGCCAGCAGTTTATATGCAGGAGTGAATTCACCCCTCCACTTT. Encoded protein: CASSLYAGVNSPLHF.

The J gene is TRBJ2-5, the V gene TRBV10-2; 8 nucleotides agree with TRBD2. The V gene's germline CDR1 is WSHSY and CDR2 SAAADI. V was pared by 2 bases and J by 2 bases, with 7 bases of the junction left unmatched. The CDR3 is 16 residues long. CDR3 in DNA: TGCGCCAGCAGTGAGAGGTCTAGCGGGTGGCAAGAGACCCAGTACTTC. It specifies CASSERSSGWQETQYF.

The chain is built from TRBV12-3 or TRBV12-4 and TRBJ1-1; no definite D call. Trimming stripped 3 bases from V and 3 bases from J, with 5 bases between. This CDR3 is built from 12 residues. CDR3 coding DNA: TGTGCCAGCAGTTTCGGGGACACTGAAGCTTTCTTT. It yields the protein CASSFGDTEAFF.

The V gene is TRBV3-1 (or the pseudogene TRBV3-2), the J gene TRBJ1-2; 9 bases match TRBD1. Germline V CDR1 and CDR2: LGHDT, YNNKEL (reference sequence). The CDR3 totals 15 residues. Unmatched junction bases numbered 4, after V lost 1 base and J lost 4 bases. CDR3 in amino acids: CASSQGGQGIYGYTF. The DNA for the CDR3 is TGTGCCAGCAGCCAAGGGGGACAGGGCATCTATGGCTACACCTTC.

This chain uses TRBV9 with TRBJ2-2, with unresolved D. The CDR3 runs to 13 residues. The V and J ends lost 0 bases and 7 bases respectively, with 7 bases between them. CDR1 SGDLS and CDR2 YYNGEE come from the germline V gene. The CDR3 is CASSVAQYGELFF. CDR3 sequence (DNA): TGTGCCAGCAGCGTAGCCCAGTACGGGGAGCTGTTTTTT.

The V call is TRBV7-8, the J call TRBJ2-7, with 7 bases matching TRBD2. In germline, CDR1 is SGHVS, CDR2 FQNEAQ. V shed 3 bases and J 6 bases; nucleotides not matched to a gene: 11. The CDR3 has 15 residues. CDR3 region: CASSFSSAGTPEQYF. CDR3 nucleotide sequence: TGTGCCAGCAGCTTCAGTTCAGCGGGGACCCCCGAGCAGTACTTC.

As DNA, the CDR3 is TGTGCCAGCAGCTTAAACCTAGCAGATACGCAGTATTTT. Amino acids: CASSLNLADTQYF. V gene TRBV7-3 combines with J gene TRBJ2-3; D is unclear. CDR3 size: 13 residues. Germline V CDR1 and CDR2: SGHTA, FQGTGA. V gave up 1 base and J gave up 4 bases, with 6 bases separating them.

The V and J genes are TRBV5-4 and TRBJ1-1; 7 bases agree with TRBD1. This CDR3 comprises 15 residues. The V gene end was trimmed by 4 bases and the J gene end by 1 base; junction bases not matched to a gene: 7. Germline V gene sequence: CDR1 SGHNT, CDR2 YYREEE (reference sequence). The CDR3 DNA follows: TGTGCCAGCAGCAGTGGAGGGACAGAGAACACTGAAGCTTTCTTT. Protein sequence: CASSSGGTENTEAFF.

The chain is built from TRBV6-5 and TRBJ1-2; 8 bases line up with TRBD1. CDR1 is MNHEY and CDR2 is SVGAGI in the germline V gene. The V segment lost 7 bases and the J segment 5 bases; nucleotides outside the gene matches: 9. The CDR3 is 14 amino acids. The CDR3 region is CASIWTGKGYGYTF. CDR3 coding DNA: TGTGCCAGCATTTGGACAGGGAAAGGATATGGCTACACCTTC.

V gene TRBV7-9 combines with J gene TRBJ1-5; 7 positions match TRBD1. Germline loops: CDR1 SEHNR, CDR2 FQNEAQ (reference sequence). CDR3 length equals 13 residues. J was trimmed by 5 bases and V by 5 bases; bases with no gene match: 3. CDR3 in amino acids: CASSPTGDQPQHF. The CDR3 bases are TGTGCCAGCAGCCCAACAGGGGATCAGCCCCAGCATTTT.

The rearrangement links TRBV4-1 to TRBJ1-5, with TRBD1 matching over 7 bases. Unmatched junction bases numbered 9, after V lost 4 bases and J lost 6 bases. The CDR3 extends over 15 amino acids. CDR1 is MGHRA and CDR2 is YSYEKL in the germline V gene. CDR3 nucleotide sequence: TGCGCCAGCAGCCGGATCGACAGGGAGGGTCAGCCCCAGCATTTT. This gives the protein CASSRIDREGQPQHF.

V is TRBV6-5 and J is TRBJ1-5, with TRBD1 matching over 8 bases. V shed 6 bases, J shed 0 bases, and the junction held 1 base outside the gene matches. Germline V gene data show CDR1 as MNHEY and CDR2 as SVGAGI. The CDR3 consists of 14 residues. The CDR3 bases are TGTGCCAGCAGCGGGACAGGTAGCAATCAGCCCCAGCATTTT. Translated: CASSGTGSNQPQHF.

The chain joins TRBV7-9 to TRBJ2-2; possible D gene TRBD2, 6 bases. Germline V lookup: CDR1 SEHNR, CDR2 FQNEAQ (reference sequence). Trimming shortened V by 2 bases and J by 6 bases, and 7 bases separated the two germline ends. CDR3 length: 13 residues. Written as DNA, the CDR3 is TGTGCCAGCAGCTTACCGGGGGCCGGGGAGCTGTTTTTT. Translating it yields CASSLPGAGELFF.

This chain uses TRBV19 with TRBJ2-2, with TRBD2 matching over 14 bases. The length of the CDR3 is 17 residues. CDR1 LNHDA and CDR2 SQIVND come from the germline V gene (reference sequence). After removal of 6 bases from V and 4 bases from J, the junction contained 7 bases not matched to a gene. CDR3 amino acids: CASRPGLAGAATGELFF. CDR3 bases: TGTGCCAGTAGGCCGGGACTAGCGGGAGCGGCCACCGGGGAGCTGTTTTTT.